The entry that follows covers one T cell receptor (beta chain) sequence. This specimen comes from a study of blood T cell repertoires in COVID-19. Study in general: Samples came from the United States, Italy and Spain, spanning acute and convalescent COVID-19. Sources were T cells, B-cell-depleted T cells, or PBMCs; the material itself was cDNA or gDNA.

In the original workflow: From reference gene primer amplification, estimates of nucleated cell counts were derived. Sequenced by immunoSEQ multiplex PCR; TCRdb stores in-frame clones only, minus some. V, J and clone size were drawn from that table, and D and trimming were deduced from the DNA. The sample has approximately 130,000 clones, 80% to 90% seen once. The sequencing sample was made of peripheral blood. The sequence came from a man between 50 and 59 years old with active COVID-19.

The CDR3 loop is CASSSRTDSNQPQHF. The CDR3 DNA reads TGTGCCAGTAGTTCTCGGACTGATAGCAATCAGCCCCAGCATTTT. The genes are TRBV19 and TRBJ1-5, with D unclear. Trimming removed 5 bases from V and 0 bases from J, with 11 bases in between. The CDR3 runs to 15 residues. Germline-derived CDR1 and CDR2 are LNHDA and SQIVND (reference sequence).